One and the same sample provided the 19 T cell receptor beta chains below, sequenced in a study of blood T cell repertoires in COVID-19. Generated by immunoSEQ multiplex PCR, the TCRdb table keeps only in-frame clones and is missing some. The sample lists roughly 300,000 clones, 80% to 85% occurring once. The source material was peripheral blood. These receptors all stem from a woman in her fifties or sixties with active or convalescent COVID-19.

This clone was counted at least ten times. DNA for the CDR3: TGCAGCGTTTACCAGGAGGGCTTGGGACTTGGCTGGGGCTATGGCTACACCTTC. Translated, it gives CSVYQEGLGLGWGYGYTF. V and J are TRBV29-1 and TRBJ1-2, with D perhaps TRBD1 (5 bases). The CDR3 sequence is 18 residues long. CDR1 is SQVTM and CDR2 is ANQGSEA in the germline V gene. Trimming removed 5 bases from V and 4 bases from J, with 29 bases in between.

The genes are TRBV10-1 and TRBJ1-1; D is uncertain. From germline, CDR1 is WNHNN and CDR2 SYGVQD (reference sequence). Trimming pared 4 bases from V and 8 bases from J, leaving 17 bases between. CDR3 size: 14 residues. The CDR3 is CASSVGSTAGEAFF. CDR3 sequence (DNA): TGCGCCAGCAGTGTCGGGTCGACGGCGGGCGAAGCTTTCTTT.

This chain uses TRBV12-3 or TRBV12-4 with TRBJ1-2; D is unresolved. The V end was cut by 3 bases, the J end by 0 bases, with 5 bases between. The CDR3 sequence is 13 residues long. This CDR3 is CASSFGANYGYTF. The DNA of the CDR3 is TGTGCCAGCAGTTTCGGGGCTAACTATGGCTACACCTTC.

J is TRBJ2-7 and V is TRBV6-2 or TRBV6-3; 9 positions agree with TRBD1. The CDR3 contains 17 residues. The germline CDR1 and CDR2 sequences are MNHEY and SVGEGT. V was pared by 2 bases and J by 1 base, with 9 bases of the junction left unmatched. CDR3 residues: CASSYDIDRGKSYEQYF. DNA of the CDR3: TGTGCCAGCAGTTACGACATAGACAGGGGGAAATCCTACGAGCAGTACTTC.

This chain links TRBV14 with TRBJ2-7; 9 bases match TRBD2. Germline CDR1 reads SGHDN; CDR2 reads FVKESK. CDR3 length: 16 residues. V lost 1 base, J lost 1 base, and 5 bases stayed unmatched. The CDR3 sequence is CASSQVEGLASYEQYF. The CDR3 coding sequence is TGTGCCAGCAGCCAAGTCGAGGGACTAGCTTCCTACGAGCAGTACTTC.

The chain has TRBV11-2 and TRBJ2-2; no firm D call. The CDR3 covers 13 residues. Germline values: CDR1 SGHAT, CDR2 FQNNGV. Trimming cost V 1 base and J 6 bases, with 6 bases left between them. The chain's CDR3 is CASSLAEAGELFF. CDR3 DNA sequence: TGTGCCAGCAGCTTAGCTGAGGCCGGGGAGCTGTTTTTT. Combining the CDR3 with reference TRBV11-2 and TRBJ2-2 gives the whole variable domain EAGVAQSPRYKIIEKRQSVAFWCNPISGHATLYWYQQILGQGPKLLIQFQNNGVVDDSQLPKDRFSAERLKGVDSTLKIQPAKLEDSAVYLCASSLAEAGELFFGEGSRLTVL.

The genes are TRBV15 and TRBJ1-1; 7 nucleotides line up with TRBD1. Germline CDR1 LNHNV, CDR2 YYDKDF (reference sequence). This CDR3 has 14 residues. V dropped 5 bases and J dropped 4; count of bases not matched to a gene: 7. In nucleotides, the CDR3 is TGTGCCACCAGCCAATCAGGGGGATCCACTGAAGCTTTCTTT. Translating it yields CATSQSGGSTEAFF.

This sequence joins TRBV6-5 and TRBJ2-1; 9 bases match TRBD1. Trimming removed 5 bases from V and 3 bases from J; junction bases left unmatched: 5. CDR3 length equals 15 residues. Germline CDR1 MNHEY, CDR2 SVGAGI. The CDR3 nucleotides are TGTGCCAGCAGTACCGACAGGGGGTACTACAATGAGCAGTTCTTC. It specifies CASSTDRGYYNEQFF.

The chain carries TRBV19 and TRBJ2-7; D is unclear. The CDR3 has 15 residues. Germline V gives CDR1 LNHDA, CDR2 SQIVND (reference sequence). Deletions cut 4 bases from V and 1 base from J, with 14 bases between. CDR3 residues: CASSTGPIASYEQYF. Written as DNA, the CDR3 is TGTGCCAGTAGTACTGGCCCGATCGCATCCTACGAGCAGTACTTC.

This sequence joins TRBV3-1 (or the pseudogene TRBV3-2) and TRBJ1-2, with TRBD1 identical over 10 bases. V lost 4 bases to trimming and J lost 8 bases; unmatched junction nucleotides: 10. Germline lookup yields CDR1 LGHDT and CDR2 YNNKEL (reference sequence). This CDR3 spans 15 amino acids. In nucleotides, the CDR3 is TGTGCCAGCAGCCTTCATTTGGACAGGGGGAAGGGCTACACCTTC. It translates to CASSLHLDRGKGYTF.

The rearrangement links TRBV12-3 or TRBV12-4 to TRBJ1-2, with D uncertain. Trimming removed 8 bases at V and 0 bases at J, with 4 bases between. The CDR3 has 11 residues. CDR3 nucleotides: TGTGCCAGCGGCCCTAACTATGGCTACACCTTC. It is translated as CASGPNYGYTF.

V gene TRBV10-3 combines with J gene TRBJ2-1; 8 nucleotides line up with TRBD2. From germline, CDR1 is ENHRY and CDR2 SYGVKD. Trimming cost V 6 bases and J 2 bases; bases outside gene matches: 21. The CDR3 totals 20 residues. In DNA form, the CDR3 reads TGTGCCATCAGCCACCCCCCGGGGGGGGCCTTGTGGTGGCCCTACAATGAGCAGTTCTTC. Its protein product is CAISHPPGGALWWPYNEQFF.

This clone turned up a few times. V and J are TRBV27 and TRBJ1-6, with D hard to call. Deletions cut 3 bases from V and 7 bases from J, with 7 bases between. The CDR3 length is 13 residues. Germline CDR1 reads MNHEY; CDR2 reads SMNVEV (reference sequence). The CDR3 coding sequence is TGTGCCAGCAGTTTCCAGGCCAATTCACCCCTCCACTTT. Encoded protein: CASSFQANSPLHF.

This chain connects TRBV5-6 to TRBJ2-5; TRBD2 is a possible D gene (6 bases). V was trimmed by 0 bases and J by 10 bases, leaving 13 bases between them. CDR1 and CDR2 from the germline V gene are SGHDT and YYEEEE. CDR3 size: 13 residues. In nucleotides, the CDR3 is TGTGCCAGCAGCTTGGCCGGGAGAGGAAGCCAGTACTTC. This encodes CASSLAGRGSQYF.

CDR3 sequence: CASSLSGHYEQYF. DNA of the CDR3: TGTGCCAGCAGTTTGTCGGGACACTACGAGCAGTACTTC. The V and J genes are TRBV27 and TRBJ2-7; D is perhaps TRBD1 (6 bases). Trimming removed 3 bases at V and 3 bases at J, with 9 bases between. The CDR3 runs 13 residues. Germline CDR1 and CDR2: MNHEY and SMNVEV (reference sequence).

The chain is built from TRBV7-9 and TRBJ1-4; possibly TRBD1 for D (5 bases). The V gene lost 3 bases and the J gene lost 5 bases, with 16 bases spanning the gap. The CDR3 contains 16 residues. Germline lookup yields CDR1 SEHNR and CDR2 FQNEAQ (reference sequence). The CDR3 nucleotides are TGTGCCAGCAGCTTTCTTTCGAGACAGTCAAATGAAAAACTGTTTTTT. Amino acid sequence: CASSFLSRQSNEKLFF.

CDR3 DNA: TGTGCCAGCTCACCAGACAGTCGCCAAGAGACCCAGTACTTC. Encoded protein: CASSPDSRQETQYF. The chain links TRBV18 to TRBJ2-5; TRBD1 is a possible D gene (5 bases). Germline loops: CDR1 KGHSH, CDR2 LQKENI. This CDR3 contains 14 residues. The germline V and J ends were trimmed by 2 bases and 1 base, with 8 bases remaining between them.

Here the CDR3 DNA reads TGCGCCAGCAGCTTCTTGGACAGCGAAGAGACCCAGTACTTC. This translates into CASSFLDSEETQYF. The chain is built from TRBV5-1 and TRBJ2-5; D possibly corresponds to TRBD1 (6 bases). CDR1 is SGHRS and CDR2 is YFSETQ in the germline V gene. This CDR3 spans 14 amino acids. Trimming removed 2 bases from V and 3 bases from J, with 11 bases in between.

This sequence joins TRBV4-1 and TRBJ2-3; 12 bases are shared with TRBD1. Losses at the gene ends were 1 base for V and 1 base for J; bases not matched to a gene: 6. The CDR3 runs to 18 residues. Looked up from germline, CDR1 is MGHRA and CDR2 is YSYEKL. The CDR3 DNA reads TGCGCCAGCAGCCAAGTCGGGACAGGGGGCGTAGGCACAGATACGCAGTATTTT. Translated: CASSQVGTGGVGTDTQYF.